These T cell receptor beta chains were read from a single sample in a study of naive and memory T cell subsets. TCRdb passed the UMI-ligation and nested PCR reads through MiXCR, listing each CDR3 protein once. The sample includes some 85,000 distinct CDR3 sequences, around 12% of them seen just once. Sequencing was performed on central memory CD4+ T cells from blood. The source is a human donor in good health. CDR3s include the opening cysteine and the closing phenylalanine or tryptophan. D genes are given only for firm matches. Where a row states a size, it is once, few, many or the class of an expanded clone; other rows omit it.

TRBJ1-5 . . TRBV30 15 CAWSEGTARTRPQHF TGTGCCTGGAGTGAAGGGACGGCCCGTACACGGCCCCAGCATTTT
TRBJ2-5 TRBD2 many TRBV29-1 14 CSVGGLAGQETQYF TGCAGCGTAGGAGGACTAGCGGGACAAGAGACCCAGTACTTC
TRBJ2-1 . many TRBV21-1 15 CASSKSIADYNEQFF TGTGCCAGCAGCAAATCGATAGCGGACTACAATGAGCAGTTCTTC
TRBJ2-6 . many TRBV6-1 16 CASSENSLSGANVLTF TGTGCCAGCAGTGAAAACAGCCTCTCTGGGGCCAACGTCCTGACTTTC
TRBJ2-3 TRBD2 many TRBV7-2 18 CASSWRGLAGGGTDTQYF TGTGCCAGCAGCTGGAGGGGACTAGCGGGAGGAGGGACAGATACGCAGTATTTT
TRBJ2-7 TRBD1 . TRBV6-1 15 CASSAGTGGKYEQYF TGTGCCAGCAGCGCCGGGACAGGGGGAAAATACGAGCAGTACTTC
TRBJ2-3 TRBD2 . TRBV11-2 15 CASSTSVTSTDTQYF TGTGCCAGCAGCACTAGCGTAACTAGCACAGATACGCAGTATTTT
TRBJ2-7 . . TRBV15 16 CATSRDVQRGAYEQYF TGTGCCACCAGCAGAGATGTACAACGCGGGGCCTACGAGCAGTACTTC
TRBJ1-1 . . TRBV12-5 13 CASGFSDRNEAFF TGTGCTAGTGGTTTCTCCGACAGGAATGAAGCTTTCTTT
TRBJ2-7 . many TRBV29-1 13 CSVEGSGSREQYF TGCAGCGTTGAAGGGTCGGGATCGAGGGAGCAGTACTTC
TRBJ2-6 TRBD1 . TRBV27 19 CASSLGYGQGATGANVLTF TGTGCCAGCAGTTTAGGGTACGGACAGGGGGCAACTGGGGCCAACGTCCTGACTTTC
TRBJ1-2 TRBD1 . TRBV6-5 14 CASSYDYRGGLDTF TGTGCCAGCAGTTACGATTACAGGGGAGGGTTGGACACCTTC